The source of this TCR beta chain is a study of CD8 T cells in Susac syndrome. Comment on this clonotype: Its antigen remains unknown.

General study points: The study admitted that it had a relatively small number of individuals in its TCR sequencing and HLA analysis.

V was clipped by 8 bases and J by 4 bases; unmatched bases: 13. This CDR3 is built from 15 residues. Germline-derived CDR1 and CDR2 are MNHEY and SVGEGT. TEMRA cells were FACS-enriched, and CD8+ and CD4+ T cells were isolated negatively. Roughly 0.5 to 1 ug RNA was reverse transcribed with random hexamers. Amplification of TCR beta CDR3 spanned 54 Vbeta and 13 Jbeta via immunoSEQ multiplex PCR. TCRdb re-analysed the immunoSEQ multiplex PCR reads in MiXCR, keeping a single row per CDR3 protein. Among approximately 190,000 distinct CDR3 sequences listed, 85% to 95% were seen once. Specimen: CD4+ T cells from PBMCs. The J gene is TRBJ1-1, the V gene TRBV6-2 or TRBV6-3; 7 bases fit TRBD1. This receptor was identified in a human donor in good health. The CDR3 DNA reads as TGTGCCAGCCGGAGAAGCGGCAGGGGGGGCACTGAAGCTTTCTTT. It codes for CASRRSGRGGTEAFF.